The rows below give T cell receptor beta chains drawn from one sample of a study of T cell repertoires in cytomegalovirus infection. One entry per CDR3 protein results from TCRdb running MiXCR on the reads. The sample shows about 310,000 distinct CDR3 sequences, roughly 15% of them seen only once. The sample was PBMCs. The receptors were sampled from a human donor in good health (CMV status not recorded). Some clones in this sample may be carry-over from other donors' samples. Each CDR3 is given with its conserved first and last residue. Each record gives: J gene, D gene, V gene, clone size, CDR3 protein, CDR3 DNA. D genes are given only for firm matches. Rows may omit the clone size; those that give it use once, few, many or a size class.

J: TRBJ2-2
D: NA
V: TRBV7-9
size: many
CDR3: CASSPSGSNTGELFF
DNA: TGTGCCAGCAGCCCCTCGGGGTCGAACACCGGGGAGCTGTTTTTT

J: TRBJ2-1
D: TRBD2
V: TRBV25-1
size: NA
CDR3: CASSEYYYVRSSGGAGEQFF
DNA: TGTGCCAGCAGTGAATATTACTATGTACGATCTAGCGGGGGGGCCGGTGAGCAGTTCTTC

J: TRBJ2-1
D: NA
V: TRBV6-1
size: many
CDR3: CASSRYDEQFF
DNA: TGTGCCAGCAGCAGGTACGATGAGCAGTTCTTC

J: TRBJ2-5
D: TRBD2
V: TRBV20-1
size: once
CDR3: CSARPTSGVRVENQYF
DNA: TGCAGTGCTAGACCGACTAGCGGGGTCAGGGTGGAGAACCAGTACTTC

J: TRBJ2-7
D: NA
V: TRBV6-6
size: many
CDR3: CASGDGSDEQYF
DNA: TGTGCCAGCGGGGACGGGAGCGACGAGCAGTACTTC

J: TRBJ2-5
D: NA
V: TRBV12-3/TRBV12-4
size: NA
CDR3: CASSVRWGSETQYF
DNA: TGTGCCAGCAGTGTCAGATGGGGGTCGGAGACCCAGTACTTC

J: TRBJ2-4
D: NA
V: TRBV6-6
size: few
CDR3: CASSQGGIQYF
DNA: TGTGCCAGCAGTCAGGGAGGCATTCAGTACTTC

J: TRBJ2-2
D: NA
V: TRBV7-6
size: once
CDR3: CASSLVPRTNTGELFF
DNA: TGTGCCAGCAGCTTAGTTCCCAGAACGAACACCGGGGAGCTGTTTTTT

J: TRBJ2-5
D: NA
V: TRBV25-1
size: many
CDR3: CASSDVAGPQETQYF
DNA: TGTGCCAGCAGTGATGTCGCCGGACCTCAAGAGACCCAGTACTTC

J: TRBJ1-3
D: NA
V: TRBV20-1
size: NA
CDR3: CSVSRDPGSGNTIYF
DNA: TGCAGTGTTTCACGGGACCCCGGCTCTGGAAACACCATATATTTT

J: TRBJ1-5
D: NA
V: TRBV2
size: NA
CDR3: CASSDGQEIQPQHF
DNA: TGTGCCAGCAGTGATGGTCAGGAGATTCAGCCCCAGCATTTT

J: TRBJ2-7
D: TRBD2
V: TRBV5-6
size: few
CDR3: CASSYLSGGSSYEQYF
DNA: TGTGCCAGCAGCTACCTTAGCGGGGGGAGCTCCTACGAGCAGTACTTC

J: TRBJ1-1
D: TRBD1
V: TRBV20-1
size: few
CDR3: CSASMDRDTEAFF
DNA: TGCAGTGCTAGTATGGACAGGGACACTGAAGCTTTCTTT

J: TRBJ2-1
D: TRBD2
V: TRBV12-3/TRBV12-4
size: many
CDR3: CASSLAGGPYNEQFF
DNA: TGTGCCAGCAGCTTAGCGGGGGGGCCCTACAATGAGCAGTTCTTC

J: TRBJ1-3
D: NA
V: TRBV4-1
size: few
CDR3: CASSSGRSSVNTIYF
DNA: TGCGCCAGCAGCTCCGGCCGGTCCTCGGTAAACACCATATATTTT

J: TRBJ2-7
D: TRBD1
V: TRBV12-3/TRBV12-4
size: few
CDR3: CASANRQGVYEQYF
DNA: TGTGCCAGCGCCAACCGACAGGGGGTCTACGAGCAGTACTTC

J: TRBJ2-1
D: NA
V: TRBV12-3/TRBV12-4
size: NA
CDR3: CASSPGQFYNEQFF
DNA: TGTGCCAGCAGTCCCGGACAGTTCTACAATGAGCAGTTCTTC

J: TRBJ2-5
D: TRBD2
V: TRBV6-1
size: few
CDR3: CASSGAGGETQYF
DNA: TGTGCCAGCAGCGGAGCGGGGGGGGAGACCCAGTACTTC

J: TRBJ1-5
D: NA
V: TRBV28
size: NA
CDR3: CARMIGGNQPQHF
DNA: TGTGCCAGAATGATTGGGGGTAATCAGCCCCAGCATTTT

J: TRBJ2-4
D: TRBD1
V: TRBV29-1
size: NA
CDR3: CSVSPGQGNVDIQYF
DNA: TGCAGCGTTTCCCCGGGACAGGGGAACGTTGACATTCAGTACTTC

J: TRBJ2-1
D: TRBD1
V: TRBV28
size: NA
CDR3: CASSVRQGAYEQFF
DNA: TGTGCCAGCAGTGTAAGACAGGGGGCCTATGAGCAGTTCTTC

J: TRBJ2-7
D: TRBD2
V: TRBV7-8
size: many
CDR3: CASSPGVAGGYEQYF
DNA: TGTGCCAGCAGCCCCGGGGTAGCGGGGGGCTACGAGCAGTACTTC

J: TRBJ1-2
D: NA
V: TRBV19
size: few
CDR3: CASSTPEGAGGYTF
DNA: TGTGCCAGTAGTACCCCGGAAGGGGCCGGAGGCTACACCTTC

J: TRBJ2-1
D: NA
V: TRBV28
size: NA
CDR3: CASSQIYNEQFF
DNA: TGTGCCAGCAGTCAGATTTACAATGAGCAGTTCTTC

J: TRBJ1-2
D: TRBD1
V: TRBV7-8
size: NA
CDR3: CASSNQGARGYTF
DNA: TGTGCCAGCAGCAACCAGGGGGCTCGAGGCTACACCTTC

J: TRBJ2-7
D: TRBD1
V: TRBV28
size: few
CDR3: CASTRELTGTYEQYF
DNA: TGTGCCAGCACTCGCGAACTGACAGGGACGTACGAGCAGTACTTC

J: TRBJ2-7
D: TRBD1
V: TRBV4-1
size: NA
CDR3: CASSQVWGQPQYF
DNA: TGCGCCAGCAGCCAAGTATGGGGACAGCCGCAGTACTTC

J: TRBJ2-3
D: NA
V: TRBV28
size: NA
CDR3: CASSLSPRGDTQYF
DNA: TGTGCCAGCAGTTTGTCTCCGCGGGGAGATACGCAGTATTTT

J: TRBJ2-1
D: NA
V: TRBV20-1
size: NA
CDR3: CSARLGLARVLNEQFF
DNA: TGCAGTGCTAGATTGGGGCTAGCGCGTGTCTTAAATGAGCAGTTCTTC

J: TRBJ2-1
D: NA
V: TRBV7-9
size: many
CDR3: CASSAELTGTSYNEQFF
DNA: TGTGCCAGCAGCGCGGAGCTGACAGGTACCTCGTACAATGAGCAGTTCTTC

J: TRBJ2-3
D: NA
V: TRBV20-1
size: NA
CDR3: CSAPEGGATDTQYF
DNA: TGCAGTGCTCCCGAAGGGGGGGCCACAGATACGCAGTATTTT

J: TRBJ1-3
D: TRBD1
V: TRBV11-2
size: many
CDR3: CASSPTGAYGNTIYF
DNA: TGTGCCAGCAGCCCGACAGGGGCATACGGAAACACCATATATTTT

J: TRBJ2-7
D: TRBD2
V: TRBV7-8
size: many
CDR3: CASSLGRGGAYEQYF
DNA: TGTGCCAGCAGCTTAGGCCGCGGGGGGGCCTACGAGCAGTACTTC

J: TRBJ2-1
D: TRBD2
V: TRBV19
size: many
CDR3: CASSVSSGGPYNEQFF
DNA: TGTGCCAGTAGTGTGTCTAGCGGGGGGCCTTACAATGAGCAGTTCTTC

J: TRBJ2-1
D: TRBD2
V: TRBV5-1
size: few
CDR3: CASTLAGVSYNEQFF
DNA: TGCGCCAGCACCCTAGCGGGGGTTTCCTACAATGAGCAGTTCTTC

J: TRBJ2-5
D: NA
V: TRBV10-3
size: NA
CDR3: CAISEEGETQYF
DNA: TGTGCCATCAGTGAGGAGGGGGAGACCCAGTACTTC

J: TRBJ2-5
D: NA
V: TRBV7-6
size: few
CDR3: CASSFLVAGPEQETQYF
DNA: TGTGCCAGCAGCTTTTTGGTGGCGGGACCAGAGCAAGAGACCCAGTACTTC

J: TRBJ1-2
D: NA
V: TRBV20-1
size: NA
CDR3: CSARSGTTANYGYTF
DNA: TGCAGTGCTAGATCCGGGACTACAGCTAACTATGGCTACACCTTC

J: TRBJ1-1
D: NA
V: TRBV10-3
size: few
CDR3: CAISDSQNTEAFF
DNA: TGTGCCATCAGTGATTCTCAAAACACTGAAGCTTTCTTT

J: TRBJ1-6
D: NA
V: TRBV19
size: NA
CDR3: CASSTSASRGNSPLHF
DNA: TGTGCCAGTAGTACTAGCGCTTCCAGGGGAAATTCACCCCTCCACTTT

J: TRBJ1-1
D: NA
V: TRBV2
size: many
CDR3: CASSEGDTEAFF
DNA: TGTGCCAGCAGTGAAGGGGACACTGAAGCTTTCTTT

J: TRBJ2-3
D: NA
V: TRBV27
size: NA
CDR3: CASSFEGLGTDTQYF
DNA: TGTGCCAGCAGTTTCGAGGGGTTAGGAACAGATACGCAGTATTTT

J: TRBJ1-1
D: NA
V: TRBV25-1
size: NA
CDR3: CASSWGGGTEAFF
DNA: TGTGCCAGCAGTTGGGGGGGGGGGACTGAAGCTTTCTTT

J: TRBJ2-6
D: TRBD1
V: TRBV12-3/TRBV12-4
size: few
CDR3: CASSLTGPGYSGANVLTF
DNA: TGTGCCAGCAGTCTGACAGGGCCCGGGTACTCTGGGGCCAACGTCCTGACTTTC

J: TRBJ1-2
D: TRBD1
V: TRBV7-2
size: many
CDR3: CASSPGGTRGYGYTF
DNA: TGTGCCAGCAGCCCAGGGGGGACGAGGGGCTATGGCTACACCTTC

J: TRBJ1-3
D: NA
V: TRBV7-2
size: many
CDR3: CASSLVGGAGGNTIYF
DNA: TGTGCCAGCAGCTTAGTTGGGGGAGCAGGTGGAAACACCATATATTTT

J: TRBJ1-5
D: NA
V: TRBV19
size: few
CDR3: CASSTLGGYNQPQHF
DNA: TGTGCCAGTAGTACCCTGGGAGGGTACAATCAGCCCCAGCATTTT

J: TRBJ1-4
D: NA
V: TRBV7-6
size: many
CDR3: CASSLSESNEKLFF
DNA: TGTGCCAGCAGCTTATCGGAGTCTAATGAAAAACTGTTTTTT

J: TRBJ2-1
D: TRBD1
V: TRBV12-3/TRBV12-4
size: NA
CDR3: CASSKDRVREQFF
DNA: TGTGCCAGCAGCAAAGACAGGGTGCGGGAGCAGTTCTTC

J: TRBJ2-3
D: TRBD2
V: TRBV12-3/TRBV12-4
size: many
CDR3: CASSLRGGGIGDTQYF
DNA: TGTGCCAGCAGTTTACGTGGCGGGGGGATCGGAGATACGCAGTATTTT

J: TRBJ2-1
D: TRBD2
V: TRBV4-1
size: NA
CDR3: CASSQLAGGEGIEQFF
DNA: TGCGCCAGCAGCCAACTAGCGGGGGGGGAAGGGATCGAGCAGTTCTTC

J: TRBJ1-1
D: TRBD1
V: TRBV2
size: many
CDR3: CASSGGSGTGGFMNTEAFF
DNA: TGTGCCAGCAGTGGCGGCTCCGGGACAGGGGGGTTCATGAACACTGAAGCTTTCTTT

J: TRBJ1-6
D: NA
V: TRBV20-1
size: NA
CDR3: CSAPRGASSPLHF
DNA: TGCAGTGCCCCTCGTGGGGCCAGTTCACCCCTCCACTTT

J: TRBJ1-6
D: TRBD1
V: TRBV12-3/TRBV12-4
size: many
CDR3: CASSPLGVAGGRNSPLHF
DNA: TGTGCCAGCAGTCCCCTCGGGGTGGCAGGGGGCCGGAATTCACCCCTCCACTTT